The 5 T cell receptor beta chains below come from one sample, sequenced in a study of T-cell reconstitution after alpha-beta-depleted transplantation in children. TCRbeta library construction was performed incorporating unique molecular identifiers. TCRdb re-analysed the PCR reads in MiXCR, keeping a single row per CDR3 protein. The repertoire has hundreds of thousands of distinct CDR3 sequences, 13% of them found once; the top ten carry 2.2%. The input for sequencing was PBMCs, mostly from graft donor cells, taken 360 days after TCRalphabeta/CD19-depleted stem cell transplant. These receptors all come from a male patient under 18 who had a stem cell transplant for acute myeloid leukemia, so the T cells may come from the graft donor.

In its sample, this clonotype was seen a few times. J is TRBJ1-1 and V is TRBV28, with a tentative D call TRBD1 (5 bases). The V and J ends lost 3 bases and 1 base respectively, with 15 bases between them. CDR1 and CDR2 from the germline V gene are MDHEN and SYDVKM. The CDR3 runs to 16 residues. CDR3 DNA sequence: TGTGCCAGCAGTTTGGAGAAGTGGGGGAAGAACACTGAAGCTTTCTTT. The encoded protein is CASSLEKWGKNTEAFF.

The CDR3 DNA is TGTGCCAGCTCACCACCGGCAATAAGTGGCGGCTACGAGCAGTACTTC. Translation gives CASSPPAISGGYEQYF. This sequence joins TRBV18 and TRBJ2-7; D is undetermined. Per the germline V gene, CDR1 is KGHSH and CDR2 is LQKENI. The CDR3 runs 16 residues. V lost 0 bases and J lost 3, with 15 bases in between.

This chain joins TRBV7-2 and TRBJ2-4, with D perhaps matching TRBD1 (6 bases). Germline V gives CDR1 SGHTA, CDR2 FQGNSA. The CDR3 is 16 amino acids. Deletions cut 3 bases from V and 4 bases from J, with 16 bases between. The CDR3 is CASSFRPGHIKNIQYF. The CDR3, as DNA: TGTGCCAGCAGCTTCCGTCCGGGACACATTAAAAACATTCAGTACTTC.

In this sample, this clonotype turned up many times. V usage is TRBV7-2 and J usage is TRBJ1-5; D is unresolved. The CDR3 has 16 residues. The V gene lost 2 bases and the J gene lost 0 bases, with 11 bases spanning the gap. Germline CDR1 and CDR2: SGHTA and FQGNSA. CDR3: CASSLYLAVSNQPQHF. In DNA form, the CDR3 reads TGTGCCAGCAGCTTATATTTAGCAGTTAGCAATCAGCCCCAGCATTTT.

The J gene is TRBJ2-5, the V gene TRBV28; D gene uncertain. CDR3 length: 10 amino acids. V was pared by 10 bases and J by 11 bases, with 14 bases between. Germline assignment: CDR1 MDHEN and CDR2 SYDVKM. Written as DNA, the CDR3 is TGTGCCATAGGAACCCTGGGGCAGTACTTC. It yields the protein CAIGTLGQYF. Together with reference TRBV28 and TRBJ2-5, the CDR3 gives the full variable domain: DVKVTQSSRYLVKRTGEKVFLECVQDMDHENMFWYRQDPGLGLRLIYFSYDVKMKEKGDIPEGYSVSREKKERFSLILESASTNQTSMYLCAIGTLGQYFGPGTRLLVL.